A single sample gave rise to the 25 T cell receptor beta chains below, sequenced in a study of T cells in Graves' hyperthyroidism and ophthalmopathy. RNA transcripts yielded amplified TCR beta CDR3 regions. A first-round RT-PCR of the TCR CDR3 used the HTBI primer set. MiXCR, run by TCRdb on the multiplex PCR reads, gives a single entry per CDR3 protein. The top ten hold 15% to 20% of the sample, which has 540,000 or so distinct CDR3 sequences, more than 45% seen once. Specimen: peripheral blood or thyroid tissue (not recorded which). All receptors come from an adult woman with Graves' disease, either hyperthyroidism or ophthalmopathy (not recorded which).

The chain has TRBV10-2 and TRBJ2-5; 8 bases map to TRBD2. Germline V lookup: CDR1 WSHSY, CDR2 SAAADI. V trimming: 6 bases; J trimming: 0 bases; junction bases outside the gene matches: 9. The length of the CDR3 is 16 residues. The CDR3 reads CASSVTSVGYQETQYF. For the CDR3, the DNA is TGCGCCAGCAGCGTGACTAGCGTTGGCTACCAAGAGACCCAGTACTTC.

This clonotype was recorded many times. The chain uses TRBV2 and TRBJ1-2, with TRBD1 as a possible D gene (5 bases). Between the trimmed V and J ends, which lost 0 bases and 7 bases, there was a span of 21 bases. Germline V gene sequence: CDR1 SNHLY, CDR2 FYNNEI. The CDR3 runs to 17 residues. CDR3 residues: CASSEALRTRSGSGYTF. CDR3 DNA sequence: TGTGCCAGCAGTGAAGCGCTAAGGACAAGGAGCGGTTCTGGCTACACCTTC. Complete variable domain (other parts from reference TRBV2 and TRBJ1-2): EPEVTQTPSHQVTQMGQEVILRCVPISNHLYFYWYRQILGQKVEFLVSFYNNEISEKSEIFDDQFSVERPDGSNFTLKIRSTKLEDSAMYFCASSEALRTRSGSGYTFGSGTRLTVV.

This clonotype was observed many times. The chain uses TRBV9 and TRBJ1-2, with TRBD1 matching 11 bases. The V and J ends lost 3 bases and 2 bases, in that order; junction bases with no gene match: 3. CDR1 SGDLS and CDR2 YYNGEE come from the germline V gene. This CDR3 contains 15 residues. This chain's CDR3 is CASSARTGGNYGYTF. Written as DNA, the CDR3 is TGTGCCAGCAGCGCACGGACAGGGGGCAACTATGGCTACACCTTC.

This chain uses TRBV6-5 with TRBJ2-7; TRBD2 matches 8 bases. Germline loops: CDR1 MNHEY, CDR2 SVGAGI. This CDR3 contains 14 residues. V shed 6 bases and J 7 bases; nucleotides not matched to a gene: 11. The CDR3 bases are TGTGCCAGCAGCCAACCGGGACTAGTCAGGGAGCAGTACTTC. Translating it yields CASSQPGLVREQYF.

As DNA, the CDR3 is TGTGCCAGCAGCTTAACCAGGGCGGATAATTCACCCCTCCACTTT. Amino acids: CASSLTRADNSPLHF. The chain uses TRBV7-3 and TRBJ1-6, with D possibly being TRBD1 (5 bases). Trimming took off 0 bases at V and 5 bases at J, with 8 bases between the two ends. There are 15 residues in the CDR3. Germline CDR1 is SGHTA and CDR2 is FQGTGA.

The chain carries TRBV29-1 and TRBJ2-7; D is possibly TRBD1 (6 bases). Germline loops: CDR1 SQVTM, CDR2 ANQGSEA. The CDR3 length is 11 residues. The V end lost 4 bases, the J end lost 5 bases, and 9 bases lay between the germline ends. The CDR3 region has the DNA TGCAGCGTTGCACAGGGTAACGAGCAGTACTTC. Translating gives CSVAQGNEQYF.

V gene TRBV29-1 combines with J gene TRBJ1-1, with unresolved D. The CDR3 loop spans 13 amino acids. The V and J ends lost 5 bases and 7 bases respectively, with 17 bases between them. Germline V gene sequence: CDR1 SQVTM, CDR2 ANQGSEA. In nucleotides, the CDR3 is TGCAGCGTTTGGAGCCGGCCCACCGATGAAGCTTTCTTT. Protein product: CSVWSRPTDEAFF.

To note about this clonotype: The junction shows a germline mismatch at one end, possibly a read error. This chain uses TRBV5-5 with TRBJ2-2; 9 bases map to TRBD2. CDR1 is SGHKS, CDR2 YYEKEE, per germline (reference sequence). The CDR3 length is 17 residues. The CDR3 here is CASSLVAGAGLAGELFF. The CDR3 region has the DNA TGCGCCAGCAGCTTAGTAGCGGGGGCCGGTTTGGCCGGGGAGCTGTTTTTT.

In its sample, this clonotype was seen many times. V gene TRBV2 combines with J gene TRBJ1-5; no clear D. CDR3 length: 14 residues. Germline lookup yields CDR1 SNHLY and CDR2 FYNNEI. V was shortened by 5 bases and J by 2 bases, with 10 bases between the two germline ends. Here the CDR3 reads CASSLREGNQPQHF. The CDR3, as DNA: TGTGCCAGCAGTTTGCGGGAGGGCAATCAGCCCCAGCATTTT. The full variable domain, with the rest looked up from reference TRBV2 and TRBJ1-5, is EPEVTQTPSHQVTQMGQEVILRCVPISNHLYFYWYRQILGQKVEFLVSFYNNEISEKSEIFDDQFSVERPDGSNFTLKIRSTKLEDSAMYFCASSLREGNQPQHFGDGTRLSIL.

The chain couples TRBV10-3 to TRBJ1-2, with 8 bases fitting TRBD1. J lost 0 bases, V lost 8 bases, and 8 bases had no gene match. The CDR3 is 15 amino acids. Germline CDR1 is ENHRY and CDR2 is SYGVKD. The CDR3: CAIEAAGGSNYGYTF. Here the CDR3 DNA reads TGTGCCATCGAGGCGGCAGGGGGCTCTAACTATGGCTACACCTTC.

This chain joins TRBV2 and TRBJ1-2, with TRBD1 as a possible D gene (5 bases). CDR3 length: 13 residues. Germline V gene data show CDR1 as SNHLY and CDR2 as FYNNEI. Trimming shortened V by 2 bases and J by 8 bases, and 12 bases separated the two germline ends. Here the CDR3 DNA reads TGTGCCAGCAGTGAAATCGGGGCCCGCGGCTACACCTTC. This codes for CASSEIGARGYTF.

This chain joins TRBV5-1 and TRBJ2-3; 15 bases are shared with TRBD2. Germline V gene data show CDR1 as SGHRS and CDR2 as YFSETQ. This CDR3 has 16 residues. V gave up 0 bases and J gave up 5 bases; unmatched junction bases: 1. The chain's CDR3 is CASSLAGLAGGDTQYF. The CDR3 region has the DNA TGCGCCAGCAGCTTGGCGGGACTAGCGGGGGGAGATACGCAGTATTTT.

At least ten counts were recorded for this clonotype. This chain connects TRBV2 to TRBJ1-1; 9 nucleotides agree with TRBD1. The CDR3 length is 17 residues. CDR1 and CDR2 from the germline V gene are SNHLY and FYNNEI. V shed 2 bases, J shed 6 bases, and the junction held 13 bases outside the gene matches. The DNA for the CDR3 is TGTGCCAGCAGTGAAAGGGGGACAGGGTATAGGCGGGCTGAAGCTTTCTTT. This translates into CASSERGTGYRRAEAFF.

This clonotype has ten or more counts. This chain links TRBV7-3 with TRBJ2-7, with 8 nucleotides matching TRBD2. Looked up from germline, CDR1 is SGHTA and CDR2 is FQGTGA. After removal of 5 bases from V and 0 bases from J, the junction contained 6 bases not matched to a gene. This CDR3 is built from 15 residues. In DNA form, the CDR3 reads TGTGCCAGCAGCCCCCGCGGGGGGAGCTCCTACGAGCAGTACTTC. This sequence encodes CASSPRGGSSYEQYF. Together with reference TRBV7-3 and TRBJ2-7, the CDR3 gives the full variable domain: GAGVSQTPSNKVTEKGKYVELRCDPISGHTALYWYRQSLGQGPEFLIYFQGTGAADDSGLPNDRFFAVRPEGSVSTLKIQRTERGDSAVYLCASSPRGGSSYEQYFGPGTRLTVT.

J is TRBJ2-5 and V is TRBV2; D unclear. The CDR3 length is 13 residues. From germline, CDR1 is SNHLY and CDR2 FYNNEI. Trimming shortened V by 8 bases and J by 5 bases, and 15 bases separated the two germline ends. CDR3 protein: CASQGGFRETQYF. The CDR3 nucleotides are TGTGCCAGCCAAGGTGGCTTTCGGGAGACCCAGTACTTC.

The V call is TRBV7-3, the J call TRBJ1-5; 7 nucleotides agree with TRBD1. Trimming took 6 bases from V and 5 from J; bases not matched to a gene: 7. CDR1 and CDR2 (germline): SGHTA, FQGTGA. CDR3 size: 14 residues. The CDR3 sequence is CASRRGTVDQPQHF. In nucleotides, the CDR3 is TGTGCCAGCAGACGGGGGACAGTCGATCAGCCCCAGCATTTT. Combining the CDR3 with reference TRBV7-3 and TRBJ1-5 gives the whole variable domain GAGVSQTPSNKVTEKGKYVELRCDPISGHTALYWYRQSLGQGPEFLIYFQGTGAADDSGLPNDRFFAVRPEGSVSTLKIQRTERGDSAVYLCASRRGTVDQPQHFGDGTRLSIL.

The chain employs TRBV7-3 and TRBJ2-5; D uncertain. The CDR3 contains 16 residues. CDR1 and CDR2 (germline): SGHTA, FQGTGA. Trimming stripped 1 base from V and 3 bases from J, with 15 bases between. CDR3 nucleotides: TGTGCCAGCAGCTTAAGGTTTGGCGGCTTCAAAGAGACCCAGTACTTC. Translating it yields CASSLRFGGFKETQYF. The complete variable domain, with remaining parts taken from reference TRBV7-3 and TRBJ2-5, reads GAGVSQTPSNKVTEKGKYVELRCDPISGHTALYWYRQSLGQGPEFLIYFQGTGAADDSGLPNDRFFAVRPEGSVSTLKIQRTERGDSAVYLCASSLRFGGFKETQYFGPGTRLLVL.

Comment on this clonotype: Being one base from a much bigger clone, this may be a read error. The chain combines TRBV27 with TRBJ1-2; D is unresolved. From germline, CDR1 is MNHEY and CDR2 SMNVEV (reference sequence). The CDR3 extends over 12 amino acids. This chain's CDR3 is CASSDRSYGYAF. As DNA, the CDR3 is TGTGCCAGTTCGGACCGCTCCTATGGCTACGCCTTC.

The chain joins TRBV19 to TRBJ1-2, with no clear D. Germline CDR1 is LNHDA and CDR2 is SQIVND (reference sequence). Trimming took off 5 bases at V and 1 base at J, with 11 bases between the two ends. The length of the CDR3 is 14 residues. The CDR3 here is CASSRAARNYGYTF. The CDR3 DNA sequence: TGTGCCAGTAGTCGGGCGGCCCGTAACTATGGCTACACCTTC.

Worth noting for this clonotype: A much larger clonotype is one base distant, so this may be a read error. V usage is TRBV18 and J usage is TRBJ2-7, with D perhaps TRBD1 (5 bases). CDR3 length: 14 residues. V was shortened by 2 bases and J by 3 bases, with 11 bases between the two germline ends. Germline loops: CDR1 KGHSH, CDR2 LQKENI. This chain's CDR3 is CASSPDGAIYEQYF. The CDR3 DNA follows: TGTGCCAGCTCACCAGATGGGGCCATCTACGAGCAGTACTTC.

This clonotype was counted at least ten times. The V and J genes are TRBV4-1 and TRBJ2-6, with unresolved D. This CDR3 is 14 amino acids long. Trimming took 5 bases from V and 2 from J, leaving 7 bases between them. Germline values: CDR1 MGHRA, CDR2 YSYEKL. CDR3 amino acids: CASSKVPGANVLTF. The CDR3 nucleotides read TGCGCCAGCAGCAAAGTGCCTGGGGCCAACGTCCTGACTTTC.

The CDR3 nucleotides read TGTGCCAGTAGTATGGGCCAGGGGTACCATAATTCACCCCTCCACTTT. This gives the protein CASSMGQGYHNSPLHF. The rearrangement joins TRBV19 to TRBJ1-6; TRBD1 is a possible D gene (6 bases). The V and J ends lost 3 bases and 5 bases respectively, with 14 bases between them. The CDR3 spans 16 residues. Germline V gives CDR1 LNHDA, CDR2 SQIVND (reference sequence).

This clonotype was picked up one time. This chain joins TRBV20-1 and TRBJ2-7; TRBD1 might be the D (6 bases). CDR1 DFQATT and CDR2 SNEGSKA come from the germline V gene (reference sequence). The CDR3 spans 13 residues. The V and J ends lost 6 bases and 3 bases respectively, with 15 bases between them. The DNA of the CDR3 is TGCAGTGCCCACCGGGACACACTCTACGAGCAGTACTTC. It yields the protein CSAHRDTLYEQYF.

This clonotype was seen ten or more times. V and J are TRBV6-4 and TRBJ1-1; no clear D. There are 15 residues in the CDR3. Trimming cost V 0 bases and J 1 base, with 9 bases left between them. Germline CDR1 reads MRHNA; CDR2 reads SNTAGT. CDR3 sequence reads: CASSDSRQTNTEAFF. The CDR3 DNA reads as TGTGCCAGCAGTGACTCGAGGCAGACGAACACTGAAGCTTTCTTT.

At least ten counts were recorded for this clonotype. V usage is TRBV12-3 or TRBV12-4 and J usage is TRBJ1-1; D not resolved. With 4 bases removed from V and 11 bases from J, the gap between germline ends came to 8 bases. CDR3 size: 10 residues. CDR3 amino acids: CASSSGRAFF. In nucleotides, the CDR3 is TGTGCCAGCAGTTCTGGACGGGCTTTCTTT.